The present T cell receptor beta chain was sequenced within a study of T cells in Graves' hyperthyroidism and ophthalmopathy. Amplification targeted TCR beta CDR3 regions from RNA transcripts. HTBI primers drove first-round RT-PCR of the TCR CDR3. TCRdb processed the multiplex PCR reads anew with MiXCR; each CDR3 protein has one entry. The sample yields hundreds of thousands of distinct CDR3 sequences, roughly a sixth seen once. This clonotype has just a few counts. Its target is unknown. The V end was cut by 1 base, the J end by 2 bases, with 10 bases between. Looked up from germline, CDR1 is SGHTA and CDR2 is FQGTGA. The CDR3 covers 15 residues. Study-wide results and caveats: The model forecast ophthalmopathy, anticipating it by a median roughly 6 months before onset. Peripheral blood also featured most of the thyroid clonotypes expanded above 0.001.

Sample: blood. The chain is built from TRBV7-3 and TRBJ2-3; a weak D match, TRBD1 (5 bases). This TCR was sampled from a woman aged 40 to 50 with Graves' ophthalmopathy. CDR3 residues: CASSLSPGPTDTQYF. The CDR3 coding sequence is TGTGCCAGCAGCTTAAGCCCAGGGCCCACAGATACGCAGTATTTT.